Shown below are 27 T cell receptor beta chains from a single sample sequenced in a study of blood T cells in healthy people across ages. A sample-barcoded 5' primer and a J-beta primer mix were used in a second PCR of about 7 to 12 cycles. TCRdb re-called the 5' RACE reads through MiXCR, storing one row per CDR3 protein. This sample has some 900,000 distinct CDR3 sequences, with roughly 43% found just once. The sequencing input was blood. Every receptor here comes from a man in his thirties or forties in good health.

The V call is TRBV5-1, the J call TRBJ2-1; D call uncertain. The J call may be wrong; the DNA end is better matched by TRBJ2-7. The CDR3 sequence is 14 residues long. CDR1 is SGHRS, CDR2 YFSETQ, per germline. The CDR3 bases are TGCGCCAGCAGCGTCGGTCAGACTCACAATGAGCAGTACTTC. Translating gives CASSVGQTHNEQYF.

The chain is built from TRBV3-1 and TRBJ2-7, with 8 bases fitting TRBD2. V lost 2 bases to trimming and J lost 2 bases; unmatched junction nucleotides: 5. The CDR3 extends over 15 amino acids. Germline loops: CDR1 LGHDT, CDR2 YNNKEL (reference sequence). The CDR3 loop is CASSQMGLGTYEQYF. Here the CDR3 DNA reads TGTGCCAGCAGCCAAATGGGACTAGGGACCTACGAGCAGTACTTC.

This rearrangement joins TRBV7-2 to TRBJ2-7, with D possibly TRBD1 on 5 matching bases. Germline CDR1 SGHTA, CDR2 FQGNSA. V lost 1 base, J lost 4 bases, and 11 bases lay in between. The CDR3 has 14 amino acids. The CDR3 DNA sequence: TGTGCCAGCAGCTTAGAGGCAGGGCTTTACGAGCAGTACTTC. This codes for CASSLEAGLYEQYF.

The chain recombines TRBV11-3 with TRBJ2-7; 9 positions match TRBD1. V lost 1 base, J lost 6 bases, and 7 bases stayed unmatched. Germline loops: CDR1 SGHNT, CDR2 YENEEA. This CDR3 has 15 amino acids. CDR3 DNA: TGTGCCAGCAGCTTAGCAAGGACAGGGGCCGCCGAGCAGTACTTC. This codes for CASSLARTGAAEQYF.

Remarks on this clonotype: One end of the junction fails to match germline, which may point to a read error. The chain couples TRBV12-3 or TRBV12-4 to TRBJ1-1, with D tentatively TRBD1 (6 bases). The length of the CDR3 is 15 residues. CDR3 sequence reads: CASGPTRGVNNEAFF. The CDR3 nucleotides read TGTGCCAGCGGTCCGACCAGGGGCGTTAACAATGAAGCTTTCTTT.

This clonotype was seen only once. The chain joins TRBV20-1 to TRBJ2-2; tentative D call: TRBD1 (5 bases). The CDR3 has 15 residues. V was clipped by 6 bases and J by 6 bases, with 20 bases between them. Germline CDR1 and CDR2: DFQATT and SNEGSKA (reference sequence). In DNA, the CDR3 is TGCAGTGCCAACCCGGCATCCGGCAGGGCCGGGGAGCTGTTTTTT. It translates to CSANPASGRAGELFF.

Worth noting for this clonotype: One junction end does not reproduce the germline sequence, and a read error may be involved. V usage is TRBV20-1 and J usage is TRBJ2-3; TRBD1 agrees at 9 bases. CDR1 and CDR2 from the germline V gene are DFQATT and SNEGSKA (reference sequence). The length of the CDR3 is 12 residues. Written as DNA, the CDR3 is TGCAGTGTAGGACAGGGGACAGGTACGCAGTATTTT. It is translated as CSVGQGTGTQYF.

This clonotype has just a few counts. This chain connects TRBV27 to TRBJ1-2, with 8 positions matching TRBD1. Germline lookup yields CDR1 MNHEY and CDR2 SMNVEV (reference sequence). This CDR3 region has 15 residues. The V segment lost 2 bases and the J segment 4 bases; nucleotides outside the gene matches: 6. CDR3 protein: CASSLGQGVGYGYTF. The CDR3 coding sequence is TGTGCCAGCAGTTTAGGACAGGGTGTCGGCTATGGCTACACCTTC.

Only one count was recorded for this clonotype. The chain links TRBV6-5 to TRBJ1-3; D gene ambiguous. Trimming shortened V by 6 bases and J by 2 bases, and 14 bases separated the two germline ends. CDR3 size: 15 residues. From germline, CDR1 is MNHEY and CDR2 SVGAGI. CDR3 nucleotide sequence: TGTGCCAGCAGCCCCCAAGGACTTACTGGAAACACCATATATTTT. Protein product: CASSPQGLTGNTIYF.

V usage is TRBV7-8 and J usage is TRBJ1-5; D gene unclear. Trimming removed 5 bases at V and 2 bases at J, with 16 bases between. The germline gives CDR1 SGHVS, CDR2 FQNEAQ. The CDR3 spans 16 residues. In DNA, the CDR3 is TGTGCCAGCAGCCTACGAAGCAGGCAGGGCAATCAGCCCCAGCATTTT. Its protein is CASSLRSRQGNQPQHF.

The sample holds a few counts of this clonotype. The gene calls are TRBV6-2 or TRBV6-3 and TRBJ2-7, with D perhaps TRBD2 (6 bases). V shed 7 bases and J shed 2 bases, with 12 bases lying between them. Germline CDR1 MNHEY, CDR2 SVGEGT. CDR3 length: 13 amino acids. The CDR3 protein is CASNPGVTYEQYF. The CDR3 DNA reads as TGTGCCAGCAACCCGGGAGTAACCTACGAGCAGTACTTC.

The chain links TRBV20-1 to TRBJ2-7; 11 nucleotides align to TRBD2. CDR1 and CDR2 from the germline V gene are DFQATT and SNEGSKA (reference sequence). CDR3 length: 17 amino acids. With V trimmed by 5 bases and J by 2 bases, 14 bases remained unmatched. Here the CDR3 DNA reads TGCAGTGCTCTTACGACTAGCGGGGACTACTACACCTACGAGCAGTACTTC. It specifies CSALTTSGDYYTYEQYF.

The sample holds many counts of this clonotype. The chain links TRBV7-3 to TRBJ2-1; a possible D gene is TRBD2 (6 bases). The CDR3 consists of 14 residues. CDR1 and CDR2 from the germline V gene are SGHTA and FQGTGA. V shed 2 bases and J shed 5 bases, with 10 bases lying between them. As DNA, the CDR3 is TGTGCCAGCAGCTTATTCGGGACTGACAATGAGCAGTTCTTC. Translation gives CASSLFGTDNEQFF.

The chain employs TRBV5-8 and TRBJ1-5; TRBD1 matches 11 bases. Germline trimming cut 4 bases from V and 6 bases from J; bases unmatched to any gene: 6. This CDR3 has 15 amino acids. CDR1 is SGHTS, CDR2 YDEGEE, per germline. CDR3 in amino acids: CASSPGQGAIQPQHF. CDR3 DNA: TGTGCCAGCAGCCCCGGACAGGGGGCGATTCAGCCCCAGCATTTT. Combining the CDR3 with reference TRBV5-8 and TRBJ1-5 gives the whole variable domain EAGVTQSPTHLIKTRGQQATLRCSPISGHTSVYWYQQALGLGLQFLLWYDEGEERNRGNFPPRFSGRQFPNYSSELNVNALELEDSALYLCASSPGQGAIQPQHFGDGTRLSIL.

This clonotype was seen a few times. The V call is TRBV7-9, the J call TRBJ2-7, with D perhaps TRBD1 (6 bases). Trimming removed 4 bases from V and 3 bases from J, with 13 bases in between. The CDR3 runs to 14 residues. Germline V lookup: CDR1 SEHNR, CDR2 FQNEAQ (reference sequence). The CDR3 reads CASSYGQSHYEQYF. The CDR3 coding sequence is TGTGCCAGCAGCTACGGACAGTCCCACTACGAGCAGTACTTC.

V is TRBV4-3 and J is TRBJ2-3; D remains unclear. Trimming shortened V by 0 bases and J by 3 bases, and 10 bases separated the two germline ends. This CDR3 is built from 15 residues. Germline CDR1 is LGHNA and CDR2 is YSLEER. The CDR3 bases are TGCGCCAGCAGCCAAGATCCGACGGGTACAGATACGCAGTATTTT. It codes for CASSQDPTGTDTQYF.

V is TRBV7-2 and J is TRBJ2-7; D is undetermined. The tail of the sequence fits TRBJ2-4 better, so the J call may be wrong. The CDR3 spans 14 residues. CDR1 is SGHTA and CDR2 is FQGNSA in the germline V gene. CDR3 residues: CASSLAGDLDIQYF. As DNA, the CDR3 is TGTGCCAGCAGCTTAGCTGGGGATTTGGACATTCAGTACTTC.

This clonotype came up a few times. This rearrangement joins TRBV20-1 to TRBJ1-2, with unresolved D. The CDR3 covers 15 residues. V was clipped by 1 base and J by 0 bases, with 12 bases between them. Germline lookup yields CDR1 DFQATT and CDR2 SNEGSKA (reference sequence). The CDR3 nucleotides are TGCAGTGCTAGAGCTCTGGCAGTTGCTAACTATGGCTACACCTTC. Translated: CSARALAVANYGYTF.

The genes are TRBV12-3 or TRBV12-4 and TRBJ2-3; a weak D match, TRBD1 (5 bases). V was trimmed by 7 bases and J by 6 bases, leaving 23 bases between them. CDR3 length: 16 residues. The CDR3 region is CASTFGEDTVPDTQYF. In DNA, the CDR3 is TGTGCCAGCACCTTCGGAGAGGACACCGTGCCGGATACGCAGTATTTT.

This clonotype has more than one count but fewer than ten. This chain uses TRBV20-1 with TRBJ2-7, with 7 bases aligning to TRBD1. The length of the CDR3 is 14 residues. Germline V CDR1 and CDR2: DFQATT, SNEGSKA (reference sequence). V shed 3 bases and J 0 bases; nucleotides not matched to a gene: 5. Written as DNA, the CDR3 is TGCAGTGCTAGTAGGACAGGAGCCTCCTACGAGCAGTACTTC. Translation gives CSASRTGASYEQYF.

J is TRBJ1-1 and V is TRBV20-1, with unresolved D. Trimming cost V 3 bases and J 3 bases, with 8 bases left between them. The CDR3 runs 12 residues. Per the germline V gene, CDR1 is DFQATT and CDR2 is SNEGSKA (reference sequence). This chain's CDR3 is CSARSGDTEAFF. The CDR3 nucleotides read TGCAGTGCTAGGTCGGGAGACACTGAAGCTTTCTTT.

This clonotype was observed a few times. The chain employs TRBV9 and TRBJ2-7; no firm D call. Trimming shortened V by 0 bases and J by 2 bases, and 9 bases separated the two germline ends. Germline assignment: CDR1 SGDLS and CDR2 YYNGEE. The CDR3 is made up of 14 amino acids. The CDR3 bases are TGTGCCAGCAGCGTAGTCGATGGGACCTACGAGCAGTACTTC. This gives the protein CASSVVDGTYEQYF.

V gene TRBV12-3 or TRBV12-4 combines with J gene TRBJ1-1, with D unresolved. Trimming removed 4 bases from V and 1 base from J, with 10 bases in between. This CDR3 is 14 amino acids long. For the CDR3, the DNA is TGTGCCAGCAGTTATGATCCGTGGAACACTGAAGCTTTCTTT. This encodes CASSYDPWNTEAFF.

This clonotype was recorded many times. V and J are TRBV4-2 and TRBJ1-4; 7 bases fit TRBD1. This CDR3 contains 15 residues. V lost 3 bases, J lost 8 bases, and 9 bases stayed unmatched. The germline gives CDR1 LGHNA, CDR2 YNFKEQ. CDR3 in amino acids: CASSQSGTATEKLFF. The CDR3 DNA reads TGTGCCAGCAGCCAGTCCGGGACAGCAACAGAAAAACTGTTTTTT.

This clonotype was picked up a small number of times. V gene TRBV7-2 combines with J gene TRBJ2-3; a weak D match, TRBD2 (6 bases). This CDR3 has 16 residues. Germline loops: CDR1 SGHTA, CDR2 FQGNSA. V dropped 2 bases and J dropped 4 bases, with 16 bases sitting between them. DNA for the CDR3: TGTGCCAGCAGCTTATTTACATGGGGACTGTCAGATACGCAGTATTTT. Amino acid sequence: CASSLFTWGLSDTQYF.

This clonotype was recorded many times. The chain carries TRBV6-2 or TRBV6-3 and TRBJ2-5; the D gene could be TRBD1 or TRBD2 (5 bases each). The CDR3 totals 16 residues. V was shortened by 6 bases and J by 1 base, with 18 bases between the two germline ends. Per the germline V gene, CDR1 is MNHEY and CDR2 is SVGEGT. In nucleotides, the CDR3 is TGTGCCAGCAGCTCTACTCCGGGACGCCGCCAAGAGACCCAGTACTTC. This translates into CASSSTPGRRQETQYF.

The chain employs TRBV20-1 and TRBJ1-6; unclear D gene. Trimming removed 3 bases from V and 3 bases from J, with 9 bases in between. Germline loops: CDR1 DFQATT, CDR2 SNEGSKA (reference sequence). This CDR3 has 14 residues. The CDR3 nucleotides read TGCAGTGCTAGTCGCAGGAACTATAATTCACCCCTCCACTTT. Residues: CSASRRNYNSPLHF.